This entry is about one T cell receptor (beta chain). Its matching antigen is unknown. Assay: immunoSEQ multiplex PCR; the TCRdb copy retains only in-frame clones and omits some. The table shows 41,000 or so clones, with roughly 84% occurring only once. The data belong to a study of CD4 T cells in relation to SARS-CoV-2 and coronaviruses. Trimming took off 1 base at V and 8 bases at J, with 14 bases between the two ends. The CDR3 is 14 residues long. Germline CDR1 and CDR2: MGHRA and YSYEKL. The specimen was naive CD4+ T cells from PBMCs, cultured in vitro. Noted subset: naive CD4+ T cells isolated by negative enrichment. The receptor was isolated from an adult with COVID-19. This rearrangement joins TRBV4-1 to TRBJ1-2, with D perhaps TRBD1 (5 bases). The CDR3 sequence is CASSQVGGVRGYTF. CDR3 sequence (DNA): TGCGCCAGCAGCCAAGTTGGGGGAGTGAGGGGCTACACCTTC.